This entry lists 2 T cell receptor beta chains sequenced from one sample in a study of control samples from healthy donors and cancer patients. The data were produced by immunoSEQ multiplex PCR, yet TCRdb's version contains in-frame clones alone and is incomplete. The sample has approximately 87,000 clones; 80% to 95% are singletons. Sequenced material: PBMCs. These receptors all come from a woman aged 40 to 49 with lung cancer.

The chain employs TRBV2 and TRBJ1-1; 9 nucleotides line up with TRBD1. CDR1 is SNHLY, CDR2 FYNNEI, per germline. This CDR3 region has 14 residues. V trimming: 6 bases; J trimming: 1 base; junction bases outside the gene matches: 3. CDR3 sequence: CASREGQGNTEAFF. CDR3 DNA: TGTGCCAGCAGGGAGGGACAGGGGAACACTGAAGCTTTCTTT.

The V call is TRBV10-2, the J call TRBJ2-2, with D unresolved. V lost 5 bases and J lost 7, with 14 bases in between. CDR3 size: 14 residues. Germline V gives CDR1 WSHSY, CDR2 SAAADI. CDR3 protein: CASSRAGRNGELFF. CDR3 DNA: TGCGCCAGCAGTCGGGCAGGTCGGAACGGGGAGCTGTTTTTT.